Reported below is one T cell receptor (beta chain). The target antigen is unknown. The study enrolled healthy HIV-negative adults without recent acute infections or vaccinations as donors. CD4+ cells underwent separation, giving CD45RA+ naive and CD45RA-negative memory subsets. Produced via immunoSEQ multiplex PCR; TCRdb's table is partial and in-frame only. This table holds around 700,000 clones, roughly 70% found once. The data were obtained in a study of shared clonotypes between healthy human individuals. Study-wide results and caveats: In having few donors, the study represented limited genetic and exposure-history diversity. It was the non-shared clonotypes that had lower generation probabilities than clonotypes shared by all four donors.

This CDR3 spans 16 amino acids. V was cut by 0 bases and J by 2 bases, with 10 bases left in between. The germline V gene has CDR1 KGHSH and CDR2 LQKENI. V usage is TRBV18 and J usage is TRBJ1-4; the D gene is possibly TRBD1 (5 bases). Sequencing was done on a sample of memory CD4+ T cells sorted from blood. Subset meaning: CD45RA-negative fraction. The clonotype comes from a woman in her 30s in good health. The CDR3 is CASSPPHQGTNEKLFF. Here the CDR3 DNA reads TGTGCCAGCTCACCACCCCACCAGGGCACTAATGAAAAACTGTTTTTT. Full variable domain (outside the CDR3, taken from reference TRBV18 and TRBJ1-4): NAGVMQNPRHLVRRRGQEARLRCSPMKGHSHVYWYRQLPEEGLKFMVYLQKENIIDESGMPKERFSAEFPKEGPSILRIQQVVRGDSAAYFCASSPPHQGTNEKLFFGSGTQLSVL.